The clone carrying this TCR beta chain was seen only a few times. This record comes from a study of blood T cells in healthy people across ages. Primed by a sample-barcoded 5' primer and a J-beta primer mix, a second PCR proceeded for about 7 to 12 cycles. MiXCR was run by TCRdb on the 5' RACE reads, yielding one entry per CDR3 protein. The sample has about 1.4 million distinct CDR3 sequences, almost 60% seen once. Germline V CDR1 and CDR2: LGHDT, YNNKEL (reference sequence). V lost 0 bases to trimming and J lost 9 bases, with 21 bases between them. The CDR3 is 17 residues long. The chain uses TRBV3-1 and TRBJ2-4, with D perhaps matching TRBD2 (6 bases). This clonotype was obtained from a man younger than 35 in good health. The sample taken for sequencing was blood. The CDR3 DNA reads TGTGCCAGCAGCCAAGATGAAGTACAGACGATGGGGGGCATTCAGTACTTC. It specifies CASSQDEVQTMGGIQYF. Combining the CDR3 with reference TRBV3-1 and TRBJ2-4 gives the whole variable domain DTAVSQTPKYLVTQMGNDKSIKCEQNLGHDTMYWYKQDSKKFLKIMFSYNNKELIINETVPNRFSPKSPDKAHLNLHINSLELGDSAVYFCASSQDEVQTMGGIQYFGAGTRLSVL.